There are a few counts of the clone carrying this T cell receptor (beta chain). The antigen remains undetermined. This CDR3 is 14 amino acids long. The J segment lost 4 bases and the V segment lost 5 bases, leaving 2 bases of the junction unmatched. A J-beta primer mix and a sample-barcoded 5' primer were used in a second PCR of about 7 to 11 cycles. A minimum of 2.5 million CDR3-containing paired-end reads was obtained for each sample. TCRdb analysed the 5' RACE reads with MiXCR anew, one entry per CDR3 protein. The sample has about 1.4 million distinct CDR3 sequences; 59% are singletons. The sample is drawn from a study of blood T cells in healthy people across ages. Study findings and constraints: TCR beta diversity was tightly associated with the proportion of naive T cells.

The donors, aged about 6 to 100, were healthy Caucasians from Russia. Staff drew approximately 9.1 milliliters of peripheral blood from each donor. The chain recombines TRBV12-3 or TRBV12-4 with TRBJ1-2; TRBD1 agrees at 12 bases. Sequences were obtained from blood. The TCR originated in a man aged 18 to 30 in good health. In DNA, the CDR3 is TGTGCCAGCAGTAGGGGACAGGGGGCCTATGGCTACACCTTC. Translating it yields CASSRGQGAYGYTF.